These 20 T cell receptor beta chains were sequenced from one sample in a study of blood T cell repertoires in COVID-19 (dated by TCRdb to between 2020 and 2021). Libraries were made using the immunoSEQ multiplex PCR assay. TCRdb took over this immuneACCESS table, retaining in-frame rearrangements with V and J assigned. Such tables are incomplete; in checked studies, under half of the missing clones stem from an unresolved V gene, and the remainder is unexplained. Here the sample has more than 95,000 clones; about 80% occur a single time. The ten top clones hold 3.5% to 5% of the sample. Source material: peripheral blood. Source of these receptors: a man aged 55 to 70 with acute or convalescent COVID-19.

This clone was seen ten or more times. The genes are TRBV24-1 and TRBJ2-1; 7 bases match TRBD1. After removal of 0 bases from V and 6 bases from J, the junction contained 4 bases not matched to a gene. Per germline, CDR1 KGHDR and CDR2 SFDVKD. This CDR3 region has 15 residues. This chain's CDR3 is CATSDLVTGLNEQFF. Here the CDR3 DNA reads TGTGCCACCAGTGATTTGGTGACAGGGCTCAATGAGCAGTTCTTC.

CDR3 in amino acids: CASSRLGQTDTQYF. As DNA, the CDR3 is TGTGCCAGCAGTCGACTCGGACAGACAGATACGCAGTATTTT. The chain links TRBV6-5 to TRBJ2-3; D may be TRBD1 (6 bases). V lost 5 bases and J 3 bases, leaving 12 bases between the germline ends. Germline V gene sequence: CDR1 MNHEY, CDR2 SVGAGI. This CDR3 has 14 amino acids.

J is TRBJ1-5 and V is TRBV6-5, with a weak D call TRBD1 (5 bases). V was trimmed by 6 bases and J by 6 bases, leaving 18 bases between them. CDR1 and CDR2 (germline): MNHEY, SVGAGI. The CDR3 has 15 residues. The CDR3 region has the DNA TGTGCCAGCAGCCCGTCGGGAGGGACCAGTCAGCCCCAGCATTTT. It encodes CASSPSGGTSQPQHF.

The chain combines TRBV28 with TRBJ1-1, with 7 bases identical to TRBD1. The CDR3 sequence is 16 residues long. The trim removed 1 base at V and 2 bases at J, leaving 7 bases unmatched. CDR1 is MDHEN, CDR2 SYDVKM, per germline. CDR3 nucleotides: TGTGCCAGCAGTTTATCAAGGGCAGGGGGAAACACTGAAGCTTTCTTT. Protein sequence: CASSLSRAGGNTEAFF.

This clone was seen a few times. This chain links TRBV18 with TRBJ1-1; D not certain. The ends were cut back, 1 base at V and 8 bases at J, with 8 bases in the middle. CDR1 and CDR2 (germline): KGHSH, LQKENI. The CDR3 contains 12 residues. The CDR3 bases are TGTGCCAGCTCACCACGTGAGCAAGAAGCTTTCTTT. Amino acid sequence: CASSPREQEAFF. Filled out from reference TRBV18 and TRBJ1-1, the complete variable domain reads NAGVMQNPRHLVRRRGQEARLRCSPMKGHSHVYWYRQLPEEGLKFMVYLQKENIIDESGMPKERFSAEFPKEGPSILRIQQVVRGDSAAYFCASSPREQEAFFGQGTRLTVV.

This clone was detected only once. The rearrangement uses TRBV5-4 and TRBJ1-1; 7 positions match TRBD1. CDR1 and CDR2 from the germline V gene are SGHNT and YYREEE (reference sequence). CDR3 length equals 13 residues. The J segment lost 3 bases and the V segment lost 2 bases, leaving 1 base of the junction unmatched. Here the CDR3 DNA reads TGTGCCAGCAGCTTTGACAGGGACACTGAAGCTTTCTTT. Residues: CASSFDRDTEAFF. The variable domain in full, with the rest retrieved from reference TRBV5-4 and TRBJ1-1, is ETGVTQSPTHLIKTRGQQVTLRCSSQSGHNTVSWYQQALGQGPQFIFQYYREEENGRGNFPPRFSGLQFPNYSSELNVNALELDDSALYLCASSFDRDTEAFFGQGTRLTVV.

The chain couples TRBV19 to TRBJ2-1, with 12 positions matching TRBD2. This CDR3 is 16 amino acids long. Trimming at V came to 7 bases and at J to 0 bases, leaving 4 bases not matched to a gene. Per germline, CDR1 LNHDA and CDR2 SQIVND (reference sequence). CDR3 DNA sequence: TGTGCCAGTATGCGACTAGCGGGAGACTCCTACAATGAGCAGTTCTTC. Amino acid sequence: CASMRLAGDSYNEQFF.

This chain links TRBV9 with TRBJ1-4; D possibly corresponds to TRBD1 (6 bases). Germline loops: CDR1 SGDLS, CDR2 YYNGEE. Deletions cut 0 bases from V and 3 bases from J, with 15 bases between. The CDR3 is made up of 17 amino acids. CDR3 in DNA: TGTGCCAGCAGCGTAGAGGGGGTGGCAGAGGCTAATGAAAAACTGTTTTTT. It encodes CASSVEGVAEANEKLFF.

The chain joins TRBV12-5 to TRBJ1-2; 9 bases align to TRBD1. In germline, CDR1 is LGHNT, CDR2 FRNRAP. V was clipped by 0 bases and J by 0 bases; unmatched bases: 8. The CDR3 is 18 amino acids. The CDR3 nucleotides read TGTGCTAGTGGTTTGGTACTTGGGGACAGGGTGCCTAACTATGGCTACACCTTC. This sequence encodes CASGLVLGDRVPNYGYTF.

CDR3 amino acids: CASSLALGTSLEAFF. The CDR3 DNA sequence: TGTGCCAGCAGCTTGGCCCTCGGGACTTCACTCGAAGCTTTCTTT. This chain uses TRBV5-4 with TRBJ1-1; D is perhaps TRBD1 (5 bases). Germline-derived CDR1 and CDR2 are SGHNT and YYREEE (reference sequence). Trimming cost V 0 bases and J 8 bases, with 17 bases left between them. The CDR3 is made up of 15 amino acids.

This clone was seen a few times. V usage is TRBV10-2 and J usage is TRBJ1-2; 9 nucleotides line up with TRBD1. The V and J ends lost 6 bases and 8 bases, in that order; junction bases with no gene match: 7. This CDR3 is 13 amino acids long. In germline, CDR1 is WSHSY, CDR2 SAAADI. CDR3 sequence: CASRDWTGDGYTF. In DNA form, the CDR3 reads TGCGCCAGCAGGGATTGGACAGGGGACGGCTACACCTTC.

The chain uses TRBV29-1 and TRBJ1-1; possible D gene TRBD1, 6 bases. Germline-derived CDR1 and CDR2 are SQVTM and ANQGSEA. The V and J ends lost 6 bases and 6 bases respectively, with 17 bases between them. The CDR3 contains 13 residues. CDR3 in DNA: TGCAGCGTGGCAGGGGATTTGAGCGCTGAAGCTTTCTTT. Its translation is CSVAGDLSAEAFF.

This clone showed up just once. The CDR3 reads CASSLGLAGESEQYV. The CDR3 DNA follows: TGTGCCAGCAGCCTGGGACTAGCGGGAGAAAGCGAGCAGTACGTC. This chain uses TRBV5-4 with TRBJ2-7; 14 bases line up with TRBD2. Germline trimming cut 4 bases from V and 6 bases from J; bases unmatched to any gene: 6. The CDR3 extends over 15 amino acids. Germline V gene lookup returns CDR1 SGHNT and CDR2 YYREEE (reference sequence).

This chain links TRBV15 with TRBJ2-3; possible D gene TRBD1, 8 bases. This CDR3 comprises 16 residues. Deletions cut 2 bases from V and 1 base from J, with 13 bases between. Germline values: CDR1 LNHNV, CDR2 YYDKDF (reference sequence). DNA for the CDR3: TGTGCCACCAGCAGAAACAGGGGGGGTGGCACAGATACGCAGTATTTT. Translated, it gives CATSRNRGGGTDTQYF.

This chain joins TRBV7-8 and TRBJ1-1; D is possibly TRBD1 (6 bases). CDR1 is SGHVS and CDR2 is FQNEAQ in the germline V gene. V gave up 0 bases and J gave up 0 bases, with 14 bases separating them. The CDR3 is 17 amino acids. The CDR3 loop is CASSLAQGNSLNTEAFF. The CDR3, as DNA: TGTGCCAGCAGCTTAGCGCAGGGGAACAGCCTGAACACTGAAGCTTTCTTT.

This chain connects TRBV30 to TRBJ1-3; the D gene is possibly TRBD1 (5 bases). This CDR3 contains 15 residues. Germline CDR1 is GTSNPN and CDR2 is SVGIG (reference sequence). V was cut by 1 base and J by 2 bases, with 12 bases left in between. The CDR3 region has the DNA TGTGCCTGGAGTGAAGACAGCGTTCCTGGAAACACCATATATTTT. This translates into CAWSEDSVPGNTIYF.

The rearrangement links TRBV10-3 to TRBJ2-2, with D maybe TRBD2 (6 bases). CDR1 and CDR2 from the germline V gene are ENHRY and SYGVKD. V lost 3 bases and J 0 bases, leaving 17 bases between the germline ends. The CDR3 runs 18 residues. DNA of the CDR3: TGTGCCATCAGTGACCCGACTGGGAGGCCATCGAACACCGGGGAGCTGTTTTTT. Translating it yields CAISDPTGRPSNTGELFF.

The chain joins TRBV28 to TRBJ2-5; 7 positions agree with TRBD2. Germline V gene sequence: CDR1 MDHEN, CDR2 SYDVKM. This CDR3 spans 11 amino acids. The V and J ends lost 7 bases and 4 bases, in that order; junction bases with no gene match: 0. CDR3 bases: TGTGCCAGCACGGGGGGAGAGACCCAGTACTTC. Its translation: CASTGGETQYF.

CDR3 nucleotides: TGTGCCAGCAGCGTAACCGGGACAGGAAGCGAAAAACTGTTTTTT. The encoded protein is CASSVTGTGSEKLFF. This chain links TRBV9 with TRBJ1-4; 8 bases map to TRBD1. Germline-derived CDR1 and CDR2 are SGDLS and YYNGEE. CDR3 length equals 15 residues. V lost 1 base and J lost 8; bases outside the gene matches: 7.

V and J are TRBV11-3 and TRBJ2-7; 10 bases map to TRBD1. CDR1 and CDR2 from the germline V gene are SGHNT and YENEEA. V was pared by 7 bases and J by 2 bases, with 14 bases of the junction left unmatched. The CDR3 covers 17 residues. The CDR3 DNA reads as TGTGCCAGCACTCCTCAAGGGGGACAGGGGATTCCCTACGAGCAGTACTTC. This translates into CASTPQGGQGIPYEQYF.